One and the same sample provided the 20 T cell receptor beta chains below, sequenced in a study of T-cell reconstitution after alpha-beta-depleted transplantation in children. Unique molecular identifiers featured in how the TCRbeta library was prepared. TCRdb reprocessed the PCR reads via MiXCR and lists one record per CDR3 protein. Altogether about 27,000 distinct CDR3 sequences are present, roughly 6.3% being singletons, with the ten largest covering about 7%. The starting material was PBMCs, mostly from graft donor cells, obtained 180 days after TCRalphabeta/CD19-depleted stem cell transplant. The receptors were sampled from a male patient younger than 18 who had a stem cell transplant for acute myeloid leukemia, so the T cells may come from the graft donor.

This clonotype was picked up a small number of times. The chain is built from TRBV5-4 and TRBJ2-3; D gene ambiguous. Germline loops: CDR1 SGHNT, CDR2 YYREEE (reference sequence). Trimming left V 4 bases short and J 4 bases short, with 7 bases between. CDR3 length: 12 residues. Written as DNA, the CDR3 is TGTGCCAGCAGCCCAACACCAGATACGCAGTATTTT. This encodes CASSPTPDTQYF.

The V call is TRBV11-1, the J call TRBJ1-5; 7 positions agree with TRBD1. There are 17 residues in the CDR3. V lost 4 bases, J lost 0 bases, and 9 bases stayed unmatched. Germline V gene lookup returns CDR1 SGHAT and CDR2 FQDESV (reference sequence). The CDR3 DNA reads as TGTGCCAGCAGCTCTTCCTGGGACAGTAATAGCAATCAGCCCCAGCATTTT. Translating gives CASSSSWDSNSNQPQHF.

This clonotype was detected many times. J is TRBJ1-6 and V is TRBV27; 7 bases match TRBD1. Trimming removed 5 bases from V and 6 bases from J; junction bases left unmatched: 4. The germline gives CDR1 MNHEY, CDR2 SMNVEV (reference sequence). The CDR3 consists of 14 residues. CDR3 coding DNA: TGTGCCAGCAGTACAGGGGTAGGTAATTCACCCCTCCACTTT. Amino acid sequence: CASSTGVGNSPLHF.

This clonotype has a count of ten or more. CDR3 sequence (DNA): TGTGCCACCCAAGGGACTAGATGGTTCGAGCAGTACTTC. It translates to CATQGTRWFEQYF. The chain recombines TRBV2 with TRBJ2-7, with 8 nucleotides matching TRBD2. Germline V CDR1 and CDR2: SNHLY, FYNNEI. Trimming removed 10 bases from V and 6 bases from J; junction bases left unmatched: 11. The CDR3 is 13 amino acids.

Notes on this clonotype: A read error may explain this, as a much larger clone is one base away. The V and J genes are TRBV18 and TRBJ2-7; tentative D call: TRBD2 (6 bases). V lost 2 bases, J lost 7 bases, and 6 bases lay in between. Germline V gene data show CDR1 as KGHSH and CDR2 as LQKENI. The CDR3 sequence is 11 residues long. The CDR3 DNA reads TGTGCCAGCTCACCAGGACTAGAGCAGTACTTC. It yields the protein CASSPGLEQYF.

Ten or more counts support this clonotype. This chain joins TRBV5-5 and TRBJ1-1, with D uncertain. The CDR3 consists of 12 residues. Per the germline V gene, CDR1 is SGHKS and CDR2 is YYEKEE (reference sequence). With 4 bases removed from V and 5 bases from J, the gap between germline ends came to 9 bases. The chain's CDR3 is CASSLSLTEAFF. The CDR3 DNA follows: TGTGCCAGCAGCCTTTCACTTACTGAAGCTTTCTTT. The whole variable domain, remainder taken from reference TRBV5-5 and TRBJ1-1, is DAGVTQSPTHLIKTRGQQVTLRCSPISGHKSVSWYQQVLGQGPQFIFQYYEKEERGRGNFPDRFSARQFPNYSSELNVNALLLGDSALYLCASSLSLTEAFFGQGTRLTVV.

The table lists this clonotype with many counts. CDR3: CASSRLFETQYF. The CDR3 DNA follows: TGTGCCAGCAGTAGGTTGTTTGAGACCCAGTACTTC. V and J are TRBV25-1 and TRBJ2-5; D remains unclear. V dropped 5 bases and J dropped 5 bases, with 9 bases sitting between them. The CDR3 sequence is 12 residues long. CDR1 is MGHDK, CDR2 SYGVNS, per germline.

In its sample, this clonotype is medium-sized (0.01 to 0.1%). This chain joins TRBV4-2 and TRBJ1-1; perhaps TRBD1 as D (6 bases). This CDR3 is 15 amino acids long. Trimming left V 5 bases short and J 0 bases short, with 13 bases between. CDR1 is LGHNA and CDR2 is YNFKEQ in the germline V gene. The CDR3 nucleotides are TGTGCCAGCAGCTTCGGGGGGGCGATGAACACTGAAGCTTTCTTT. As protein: CASSFGGAMNTEAFF.

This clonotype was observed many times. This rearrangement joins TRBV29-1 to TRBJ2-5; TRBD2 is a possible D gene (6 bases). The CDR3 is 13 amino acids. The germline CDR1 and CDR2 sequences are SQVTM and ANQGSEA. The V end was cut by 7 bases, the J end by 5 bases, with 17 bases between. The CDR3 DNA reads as TGCAGCGCCCTACCTGGGGCGGGGGAGACCCAGTACTTC. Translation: CSALPGAGETQYF.

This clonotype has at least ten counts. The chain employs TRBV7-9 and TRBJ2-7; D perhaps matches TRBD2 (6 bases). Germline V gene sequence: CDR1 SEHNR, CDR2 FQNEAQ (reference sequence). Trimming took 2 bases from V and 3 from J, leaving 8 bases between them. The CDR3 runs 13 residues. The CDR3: CASSLIGGYEQYF. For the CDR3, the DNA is TGTGCCAGCAGCTTAATCGGGGGCTACGAGCAGTACTTC.

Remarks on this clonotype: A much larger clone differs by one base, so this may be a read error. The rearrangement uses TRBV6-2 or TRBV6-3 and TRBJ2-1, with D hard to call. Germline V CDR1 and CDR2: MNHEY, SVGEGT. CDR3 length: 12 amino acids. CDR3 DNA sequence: TGTGCCAGCAGCCCCTCCAACAATGAGCAGTTCTTC. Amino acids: CASSPSNNEQFF.

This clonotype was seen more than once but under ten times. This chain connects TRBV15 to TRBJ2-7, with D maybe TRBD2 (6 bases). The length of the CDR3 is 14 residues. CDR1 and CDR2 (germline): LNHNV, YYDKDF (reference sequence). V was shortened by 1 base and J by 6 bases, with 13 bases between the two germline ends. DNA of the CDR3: TGTGCCACCAGCAGAGGGAGTAGCGGCTCCGAGCAGTACTTC. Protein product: CATSRGSSGSEQYF.

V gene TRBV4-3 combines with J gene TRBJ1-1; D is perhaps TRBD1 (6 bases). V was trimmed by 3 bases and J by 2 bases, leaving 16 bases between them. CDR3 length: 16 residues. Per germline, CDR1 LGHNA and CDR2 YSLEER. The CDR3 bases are TGCGCCAGCAGCCATTCCCCGACAGGAGTTAACACTGAAGCTTTCTTT. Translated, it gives CASSHSPTGVNTEAFF.

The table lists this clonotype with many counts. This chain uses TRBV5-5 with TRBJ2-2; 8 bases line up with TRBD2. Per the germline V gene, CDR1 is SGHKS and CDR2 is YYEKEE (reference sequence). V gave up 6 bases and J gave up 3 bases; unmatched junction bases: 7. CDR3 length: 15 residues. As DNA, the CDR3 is TGTGCCAGCACTACTACTAGCGGCCACACCGGGGAGCTGTTTTTT. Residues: CASTTTSGHTGELFF. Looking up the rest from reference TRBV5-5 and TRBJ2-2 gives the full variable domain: DAGVTQSPTHLIKTRGQQVTLRCSPISGHKSVSWYQQVLGQGPQFIFQYYEKEERGRGNFPDRFSARQFPNYSSELNVNALLLGDSALYLCASTTTSGHTGELFFGEGSRLTVL.

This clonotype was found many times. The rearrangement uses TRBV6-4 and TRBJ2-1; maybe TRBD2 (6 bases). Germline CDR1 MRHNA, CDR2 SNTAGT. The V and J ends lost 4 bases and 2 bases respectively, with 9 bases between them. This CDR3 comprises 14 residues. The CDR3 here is CASSAVAAYNEQFF. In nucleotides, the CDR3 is TGTGCCAGCAGTGCGGTAGCGGCCTACAATGAGCAGTTCTTC.

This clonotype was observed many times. In nucleotides, the CDR3 is TGTGCCACCAGCTCTAGCCTCAGCTACAATGAGCAGTTCTTC. Translating gives CATSSSLSYNEQFF. The chain recombines TRBV15 with TRBJ2-1; tentative D call: TRBD2 (5 bases). Trimming removed 5 bases at V and 3 bases at J, with 11 bases between. This CDR3 spans 14 amino acids. Germline V lookup: CDR1 LNHNV, CDR2 YYDKDF (reference sequence).

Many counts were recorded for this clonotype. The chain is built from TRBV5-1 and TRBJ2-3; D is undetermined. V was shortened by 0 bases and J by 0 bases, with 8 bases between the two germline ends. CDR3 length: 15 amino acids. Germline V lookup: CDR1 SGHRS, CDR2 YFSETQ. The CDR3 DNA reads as TGCGCCAGCAGCTTGGTGGGTGGGAGCACAGATACGCAGTATTTT. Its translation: CASSLVGGSTDTQYF.

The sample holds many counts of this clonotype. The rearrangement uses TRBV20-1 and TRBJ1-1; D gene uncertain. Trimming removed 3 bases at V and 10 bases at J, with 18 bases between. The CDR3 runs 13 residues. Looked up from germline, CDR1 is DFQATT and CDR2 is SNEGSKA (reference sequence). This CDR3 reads CSASGRVQPAAFF. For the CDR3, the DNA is TGCAGTGCTAGCGGCCGGGTTCAGCCGGCAGCTTTCTTT.

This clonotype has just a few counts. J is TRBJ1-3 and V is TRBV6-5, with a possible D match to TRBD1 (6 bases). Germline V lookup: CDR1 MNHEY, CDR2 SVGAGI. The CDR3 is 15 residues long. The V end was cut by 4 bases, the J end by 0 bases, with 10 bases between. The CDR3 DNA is TGTGCCAGCAGTTTCACAGGGCACTCTGGAAACACCATATATTTT. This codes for CASSFTGHSGNTIYF.

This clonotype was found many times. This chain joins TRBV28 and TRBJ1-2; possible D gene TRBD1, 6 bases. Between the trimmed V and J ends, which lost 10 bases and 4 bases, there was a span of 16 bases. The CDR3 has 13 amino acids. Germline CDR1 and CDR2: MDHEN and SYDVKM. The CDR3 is CATTDSQFYGYTF. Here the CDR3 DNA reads TGTGCCACAACGGACAGCCAGTTCTATGGCTACACCTTC.